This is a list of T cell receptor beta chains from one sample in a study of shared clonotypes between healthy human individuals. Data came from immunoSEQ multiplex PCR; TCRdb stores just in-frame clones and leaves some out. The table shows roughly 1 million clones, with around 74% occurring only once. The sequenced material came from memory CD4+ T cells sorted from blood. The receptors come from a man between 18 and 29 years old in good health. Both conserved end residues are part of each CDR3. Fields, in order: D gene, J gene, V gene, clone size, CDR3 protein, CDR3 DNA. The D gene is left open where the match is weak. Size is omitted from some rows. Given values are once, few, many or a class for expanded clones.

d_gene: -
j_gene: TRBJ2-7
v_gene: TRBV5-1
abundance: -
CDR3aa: CASSSEVSKEQYF
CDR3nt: TGCGCCAGCAGCTCGGAGGTATCCAAAGAGCAGTACTTC

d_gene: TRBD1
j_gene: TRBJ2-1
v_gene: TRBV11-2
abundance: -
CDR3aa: CASSFKTGGPSYNEQFF
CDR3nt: TGTGCCAGCAGCTTTAAGACAGGGGGTCCCTCCTACAATGAGCAGTTCTTC

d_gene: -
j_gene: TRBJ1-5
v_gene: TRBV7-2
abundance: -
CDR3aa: CASSFQGTPQHF
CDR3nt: TGTGCCAGCAGCTTCCAGGGTACGCCCCAGCATTTT

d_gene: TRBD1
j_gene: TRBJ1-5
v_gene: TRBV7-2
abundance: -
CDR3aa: CASSPQGEQPQHF
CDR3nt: TGTGCCAGCAGCCCACAGGGGGAACAGCCCCAGCATTTT

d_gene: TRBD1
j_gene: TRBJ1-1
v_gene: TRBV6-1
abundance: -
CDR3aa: CASSFQGVGEAFF
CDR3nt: TGTGCCAGCAGTTTTCAGGGGGTGGGTGAAGCTTTCTTT

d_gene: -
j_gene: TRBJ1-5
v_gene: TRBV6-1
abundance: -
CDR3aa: CASSEVYGVLESNQPQHF
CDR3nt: TGTGCCAGCAGTGAAGTGTATGGGGTGTTGGAAAGCAATCAGCCCCAGCATTTT

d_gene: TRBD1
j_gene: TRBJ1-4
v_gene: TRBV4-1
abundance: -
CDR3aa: CASSQDIGDSEKLFF
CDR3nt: TGCGCCAGCAGCCAAGATATCGGGGACAGCGAAAAACTGTTTTTT

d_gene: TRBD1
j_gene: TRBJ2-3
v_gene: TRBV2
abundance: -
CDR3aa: CASSRTGGGTDTQYF
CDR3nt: TGTGCCAGCAGCCGGACAGGGGGCGGCACAGATACGCAGTATTTT

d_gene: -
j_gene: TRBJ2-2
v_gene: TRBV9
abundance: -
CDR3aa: CASSVAGIPPDGELFF
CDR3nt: TGTGCCAGCAGCGTTGCAGGGATCCCCCCCGACGGGGAGCTGTTTTTT

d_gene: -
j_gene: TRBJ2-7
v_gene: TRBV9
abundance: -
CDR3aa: CASSVDFASYEQYF
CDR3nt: TGTGCCAGCAGCGTAGACTTTGCCTCCTACGAGCAGTACTTC

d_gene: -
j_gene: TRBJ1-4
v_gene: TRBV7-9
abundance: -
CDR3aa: CASSFTGFNEKLFF
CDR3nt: TGTGCCAGCAGCTTCACAGGGTTTAATGAAAAACTGTTTTTT

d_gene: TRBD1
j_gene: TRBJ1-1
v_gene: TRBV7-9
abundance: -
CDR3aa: CAGSTGTGNTEAFF
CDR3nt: TGTGCCGGGAGTACCGGGACAGGGAACACTGAAGCTTTCTTT

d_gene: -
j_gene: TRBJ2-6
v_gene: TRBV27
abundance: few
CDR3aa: CASSLSAPGGTLSGANVLTF
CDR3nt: TGTGCCAGCAGTTTATCGGCCCCAGGGGGGACTCTCTCTGGGGCCAACGTCCTGACTTTC

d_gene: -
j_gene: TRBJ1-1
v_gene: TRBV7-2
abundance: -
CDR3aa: CAGGDVGGTEAFF
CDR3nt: TGTGCCGGCGGGGATGTGGGGGGCACTGAAGCTTTCTTT

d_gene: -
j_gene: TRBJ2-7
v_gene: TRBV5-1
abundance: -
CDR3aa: CASSRMYSSGGYEQYF
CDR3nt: TGCGCCAGCAGCCGTATGTATTCAAGCGGTGGGTACGAGCAGTACTTC

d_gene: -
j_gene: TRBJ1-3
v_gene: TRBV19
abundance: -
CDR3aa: CASTPAGGNTIYF
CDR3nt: TGTGCCAGTACCCCCGCGGGTGGAAACACCATATATTTT

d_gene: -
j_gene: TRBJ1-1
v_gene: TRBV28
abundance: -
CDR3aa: CASSLLGNTEAFF
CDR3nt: TGTGCCAGCAGTTTATTAGGGAACACTGAAGCTTTCTTT

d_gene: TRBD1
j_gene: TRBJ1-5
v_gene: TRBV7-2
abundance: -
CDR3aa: CASTSPGTGRHQPQHF
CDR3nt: TGTGCCAGCACCTCCCCGGGGACAGGGAGGCATCAGCCCCAGCATTTT

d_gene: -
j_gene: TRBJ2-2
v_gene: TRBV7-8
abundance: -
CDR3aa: CASSLKEELFF
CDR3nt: TGTGCCAGCAGCTTAAAGGAGGAGCTGTTTTTT

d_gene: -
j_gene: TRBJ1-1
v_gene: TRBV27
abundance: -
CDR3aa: CASSFRVDTEAFF
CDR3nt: TGTGCCAGCAGTTTCAGGGTGGACACTGAAGCTTTCTTT

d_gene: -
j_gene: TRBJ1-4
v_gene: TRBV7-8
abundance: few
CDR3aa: CASSLEATNEKLFF
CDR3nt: TGTGCCAGCAGCTTAGAGGCAACTAATGAAAAACTGTTTTTT

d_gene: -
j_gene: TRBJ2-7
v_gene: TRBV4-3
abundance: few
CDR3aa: CASSQDRAATYEQYF
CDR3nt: TGCGCCAGCAGCCAAGATAGAGCAGCGACCTACGAGCAGTACTTC

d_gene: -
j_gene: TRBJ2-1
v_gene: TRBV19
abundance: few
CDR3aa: CASRRGSSYNEQFF
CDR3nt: TGTGCCAGTAGGAGAGGGAGCTCCTACAATGAGCAGTTCTTC

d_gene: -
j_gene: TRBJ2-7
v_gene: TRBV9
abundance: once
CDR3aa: CASSFLSGNEQYF
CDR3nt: TGTGCCAGCAGCTTCCTCTCAGGGAACGAGCAGTACTTC

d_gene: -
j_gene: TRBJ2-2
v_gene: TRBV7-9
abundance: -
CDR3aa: CASTLTGELFF
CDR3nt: TGTGCCAGCACCCTCACCGGGGAGCTGTTTTTT

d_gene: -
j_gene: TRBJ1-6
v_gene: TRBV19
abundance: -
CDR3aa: CASSIQGVIHPDHF
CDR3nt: TGTGCCAGTAGTATACAGGGAGTAATTCACCCCGACCACTTT

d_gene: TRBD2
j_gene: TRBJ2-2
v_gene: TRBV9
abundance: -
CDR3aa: CASSVVAGGTGELFF
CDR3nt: TGTGCCAGCAGCGTAGTGGCGGGAGGGACCGGGGAGCTGTTTTTT

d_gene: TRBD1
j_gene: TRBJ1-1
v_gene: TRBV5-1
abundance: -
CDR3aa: CASSSGQVPAFF
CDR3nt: TGCGCCAGCAGTTCCGGACAGGTGCCGGCTTTCTTT

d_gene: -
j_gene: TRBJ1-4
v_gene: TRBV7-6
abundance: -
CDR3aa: CASSLGSPTNEKLFF
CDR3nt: TGTGCCAGCAGCTTAGGTTCCCCCACTAATGAAAAACTGTTTTTT

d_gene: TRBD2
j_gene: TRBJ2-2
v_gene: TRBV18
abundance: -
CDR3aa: CASTHYRMTSNTGELFF
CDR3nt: TGTGCCAGCACCCACTACCGGATGACTAGCAACACCGGGGAGCTGTTTTTT

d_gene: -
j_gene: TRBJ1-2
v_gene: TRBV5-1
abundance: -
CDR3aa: CASSLADIYYGYTF
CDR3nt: TGCGCCAGCAGCTTGGCGGACATCTACTATGGCTACACCTTC

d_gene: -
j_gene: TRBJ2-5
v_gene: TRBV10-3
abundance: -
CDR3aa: CAIIEGTKETQYF
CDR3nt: TGTGCCATCATCGAGGGTACAAAAGAGACCCAGTACTTC

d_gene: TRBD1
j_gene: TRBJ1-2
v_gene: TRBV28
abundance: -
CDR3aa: CASRAGTGGNYGYTF
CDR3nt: TGTGCCAGCAGAGCGGGGACAGGGGGCAACTATGGCTACACCTTC

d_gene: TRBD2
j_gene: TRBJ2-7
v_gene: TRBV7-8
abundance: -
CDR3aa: CASSLGTTISYEQYF
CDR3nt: TGTGCCAGCAGCCTAGGGACTACCATCTCCTACGAGCAGTACTTC

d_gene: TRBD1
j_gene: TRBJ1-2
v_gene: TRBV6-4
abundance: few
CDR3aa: CASRQGADYGYTF
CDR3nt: TGTGCCAGCAGGCAGGGGGCGGACTATGGCTACACCTTC

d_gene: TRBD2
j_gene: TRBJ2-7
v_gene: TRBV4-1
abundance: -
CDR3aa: CASSLQPGGAYEQYF
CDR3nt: TGCGCCAGCAGCCTCCAGCCGGGGGGGGCCTACGAGCAGTACTTC

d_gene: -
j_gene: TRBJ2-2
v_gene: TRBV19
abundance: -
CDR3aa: CASSRQNTGELFF
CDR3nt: TGTGCCAGTAGTCGACAGAACACCGGGGAGCTGTTTTTT

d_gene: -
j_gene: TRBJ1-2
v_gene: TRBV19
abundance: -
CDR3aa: CASTRTGLYGYTF
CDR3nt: TGTGCCAGTACCCGGACGGGACTCTATGGCTACACCTTC

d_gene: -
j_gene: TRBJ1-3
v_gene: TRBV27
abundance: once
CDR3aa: CASSLTGSGNTIYF
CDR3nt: TGTGCCAGCAGTTTGACGGGCTCTGGAAACACCATATATTTT

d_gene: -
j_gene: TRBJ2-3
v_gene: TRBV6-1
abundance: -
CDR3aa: CASSEGPSTDTQYF
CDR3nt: TGTGCCAGCAGTGAAGGGCCTAGCACAGATACGCAGTATTTT

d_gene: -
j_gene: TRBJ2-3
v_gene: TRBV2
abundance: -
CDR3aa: CASSDLDTQYF
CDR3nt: TGTGCCAGCAGTGATCTAGATACGCAGTATTTT

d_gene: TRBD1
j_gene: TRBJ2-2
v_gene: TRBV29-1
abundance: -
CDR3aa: CSGGQSANTGELFF
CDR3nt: TGCAGCGGGGGACAGTCCGCGAACACCGGGGAGCTGTTTTTT

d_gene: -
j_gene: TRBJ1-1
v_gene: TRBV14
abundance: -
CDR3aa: CASSQDGRGEAFF
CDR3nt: TGTGCCAGCAGCCAAGATGGACGGGGTGAAGCTTTCTTT

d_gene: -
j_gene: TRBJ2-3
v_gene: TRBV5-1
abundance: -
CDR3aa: CASSLNRGGTDTQYF
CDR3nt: TGCGCCAGCTCCCTGAACAGGGGAGGAACAGATACGCAGTATTTT

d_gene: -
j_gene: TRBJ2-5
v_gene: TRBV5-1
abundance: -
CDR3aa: CASSLSAGPETQYF
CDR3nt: TGCGCCAGCAGCTTGTCGGCGGGGCCAGAGACCCAGTACTTC